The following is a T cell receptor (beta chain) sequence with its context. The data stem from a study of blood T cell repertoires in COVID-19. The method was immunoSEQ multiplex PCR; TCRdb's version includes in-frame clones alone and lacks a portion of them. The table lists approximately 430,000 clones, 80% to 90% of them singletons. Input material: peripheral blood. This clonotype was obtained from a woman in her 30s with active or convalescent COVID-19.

This chain's CDR3 is CAISEPGGLGNEQFF. CDR3 sequence (DNA): TGTGCCATCAGTGAGCCGGGGGGGTTGGGCAATGAGCAGTTCTTC. The genes are TRBV10-3 and TRBJ2-1, with 8 bases aligning to TRBD2. V trimming: 2 bases; J trimming: 6 bases; junction bases outside the gene matches: 6. Germline CDR1 ENHRY, CDR2 SYGVKD. This CDR3 spans 15 amino acids.